The rows below give T cell receptor beta chains drawn from one sample of a study of response to subunit inactivated influenza vaccine. TCRdb used MiXCR to reprocess the RT-PCR reads, holding one entry per CDR3 protein. The sample has more than 600,000 distinct CDR3 sequences, about 18% seen once. This specimen was PBMCs from blood, taken more than 4 days after vaccination. Receptors originate from a man aged 50 to 59 who received an inactivated influenza vaccine. Each CDR3 is given with its conserved first and last residue. A D gene is named only where the DNA matches it firmly. Rows may omit the clone size; those that give it use once, few, many or a size class.

j_call v_call clone_size d_call cdr3_aa cdr3_nt
TRBJ2-1 TRBV6-1 many TRBD2 CASRDTSGRFNEQFF TGTGCCAGCAGGGACACTAGCGGGAGGTTCAATGAGCAGTTCTTC
TRBJ1-1 TRBV12-3/TRBV12-4 NA TRBD1 CASAPGQRNTEAFF TGTGCCAGCGCCCCGGGACAGCGAAACACTGAAGCTTTCTTT
TRBJ2-7 TRBV11-2 few NA CASSSSDGVNYF TGTGCCAGCAGTTCATCCGACGGAGTGAATTACTTC
TRBJ2-5 TRBV3-1 NA TRBD2 CASSRTTGTSVQETQYF TGTGCCAGCAGCCGAACAACCGGGACTAGCGTACAAGAGACCCAGTACTTC
TRBJ2-1 TRBV29-1 many NA CSVEGASGSRGEQFF TGCAGCGTTGAAGGGGCCTCAGGGTCCAGGGGCGAGCAGTTCTTC
TRBJ2-1 TRBV9 few NA CASSENSYSYNEQFF TGTGCCAGCAGCGAGAACAGCTACTCCTACAATGAGCAGTTCTTC
TRBJ2-3 TRBV20-1 many TRBD1 CSASPDRVFVVTQYF TGCAGTGCCAGTCCGGACAGGGTTTTCGTCGTCACGCAGTATTTT
TRBJ2-7 TRBV20-1 NA NA CSAAIGGLYEQYF TGCAGTGCGGCGATCGGCGGCCTCTACGAGCAGTACTTC
TRBJ1-1 TRBV6-2/TRBV6-3 few NA CASTLKTANTEAFF TGTGCCAGCACTCTGAAGACAGCTAACACTGAAGCTTTCTTT
TRBJ2-7 TRBV5-1 NA NA CASSSPGTMEQYF TGCGCCAGCAGCTCGCCAGGGACAATGGAGCAGTACTTC
TRBJ2-7 TRBV28 NA TRBD2 CASSSPPGGGPSYEQYF TGTGCCAGCAGTTCACCCCCCGGGGGGGGGCCCTCCTACGAGCAGTACTTC
TRBJ2-5 TRBV30 many TRBD2 CAWSYSGGRETQYF TGTGCCTGGAGTTATAGCGGGGGTCGGGAGACCCAGTACTTC
TRBJ2-3 TRBV6-1 NA TRBD1 CASSNRGRGVTDTQYF TGTGCCAGCAGCAACAGGGGGCGCGGAGTCACAGATACGCAGTATTTT
TRBJ2-3 TRBV12-3/TRBV12-4 NA NA CASRDQGINTDTQYF TGTGCCAGCAGAGACCAGGGGATCAACACAGATACGCAGTATTTT
TRBJ2-3 TRBV29-1 many NA CSASGFHTDTQYF TGCAGCGCGAGCGGGTTCCACACAGATACGCAGTATTTT
TRBJ2-5 TRBV5-1 few TRBD2 CASSLGTGTSGEETQYF TGCGCCAGCAGCTTGGGGACCGGGACTAGCGGGGAAGAGACCCAGTACTTC
TRBJ1-5 TRBV5-5 few TRBD1 CASSLSGTGGFQPQHF TGTGCCAGCAGCTTGTCCGGGACAGGGGGTTTTCAGCCCCAGCATTTT
TRBJ2-3 TRBV11-2 few NA CASSLESAGSQYF TGTGCCAGCAGCTTAGAATCGGCAGGGTCGCAGTATTTT
TRBJ1-1 TRBV6-1 NA NA CASNIAQGLGTEAFF TGTGCCAGCAACATAGCACAGGGCCTGGGCACTGAAGCTTTCTTT
TRBJ2-5 TRBV4-3 NA NA CASSQDYRQEETQYF TGCGCCAGCAGCCAAGATTACAGACAAGAAGAGACCCAGTACTTC
TRBJ2-4 TRBV5-1 few NA CASSLEIASGIQYF TGCGCCAGCAGCTTGGAGATAGCGTCGGGCATTCAGTACTTC
TRBJ1-5 TRBV4-2 few NA CASSLYRDSNQPQHF TGTGCCAGCAGCCTATATCGGGATAGCAATCAGCCCCAGCATTTT
TRBJ2-1 TRBV5-1 NA TRBD1 CASSGAGGSDEQFF TGCGCCAGCAGTGGGGCAGGGGGCTCGGATGAGCAGTTCTTC
TRBJ2-1 TRBV20-1 NA TRBD1 CSARNYRTGAYNEQFF TGCAGTGCACGAAACTATCGGACAGGGGCCTACAATGAGCAGTTCTTC
TRBJ1-5 TRBV7-2 many NA CASSLRPGVAQPQHF TGTGCCAGCAGCTTACGGCCGGGGGTCGCTCAGCCCCAGCATTTT
TRBJ2-1 TRBV5-6 NA TRBD2 CASSFKLAGGFSYNEQFF TGTGCCAGCAGCTTTAAACTAGCGGGAGGTTTTTCCTACAATGAGCAGTTCTTC
TRBJ2-3 TRBV20-1 NA TRBD2 CSAPRAGLGGGDTQYF TGCAGTGCCCCCAGGGCGGGACTAGGAGGGGGAGATACGCAGTATTTT
TRBJ2-7 TRBV11-2 NA TRBD1 CASSLRTGFEQYF TGTGCCAGCAGCCTACGGACAGGGTTCGAGCAGTACTTC
TRBJ2-7 TRBV20-1 NA NA CSAPPYSAHEQYF TGCAGTGCACCGCCCTACAGCGCCCACGAGCAGTACTTC
TRBJ2-2 TRBV15 NA NA CATSRARSTTGELFF TGTGCCACCAGCAGAGCCAGGTCAACCACCGGGGAGCTGTTTTTT
TRBJ1-3 TRBV12-3/TRBV12-4 few TRBD1 CASSRQGNSGNTIYF TGTGCCAGCAGTCGACAGGGTAACTCTGGAAACACCATATATTTT
TRBJ2-2 TRBV12-3/TRBV12-4 few NA CASSSMEGTGELFF TGTGCCAGCAGTTCGATGGAGGGTACCGGGGAGCTGTTTTTT